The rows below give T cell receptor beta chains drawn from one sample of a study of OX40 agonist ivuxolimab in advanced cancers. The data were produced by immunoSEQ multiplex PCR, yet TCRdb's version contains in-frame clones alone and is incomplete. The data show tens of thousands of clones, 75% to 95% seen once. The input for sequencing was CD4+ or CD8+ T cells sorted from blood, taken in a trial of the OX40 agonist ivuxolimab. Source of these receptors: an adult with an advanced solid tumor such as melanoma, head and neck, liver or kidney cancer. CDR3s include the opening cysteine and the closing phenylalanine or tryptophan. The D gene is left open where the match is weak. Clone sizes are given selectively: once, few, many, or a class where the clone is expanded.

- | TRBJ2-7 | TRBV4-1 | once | CASSPEEGESYEQYF | TGCGCCAGCAGCCCGGAGGAGGGTGAGTCCTACGAGCAGTACTTC
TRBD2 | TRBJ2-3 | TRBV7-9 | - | CASSESGGTDTQYF | TGTGCCAGCAGCGAAAGCGGGGGCACAGATACGCAGTATTTT
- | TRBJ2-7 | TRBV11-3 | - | CASSPGLPYEQYF | TGTGCCAGCAGCCCGGGACTCCCCTACGAGCAGTACTTC
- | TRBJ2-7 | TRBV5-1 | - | CASSLAWGSYEQYF | TGCGCCAGCAGCTTGGCGTGGGGTTCCTACGAGCAGTACTTC
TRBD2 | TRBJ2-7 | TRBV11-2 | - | CASSLAGGAPYEQYF | TGTGCCAGCAGCTTAGCGGGGGGGGCTCCCTACGAGCAGTACTTC
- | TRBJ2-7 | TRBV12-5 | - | CASGLITAGAYEQYF | TGTGCTAGTGGTTTGATCACGGCAGGGGCCTACGAGCAGTACTTC
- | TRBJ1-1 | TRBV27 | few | CASSEHSSKTEAFF | TGTGCCAGCAGTGAACATTCTTCCAAGACTGAAGCTTTCTTT
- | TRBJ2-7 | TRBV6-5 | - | CASSYDSSSFEQYF | TGTGCCAGCAGTTACGACAGCTCTTCCTTCGAGCAGTACTTC
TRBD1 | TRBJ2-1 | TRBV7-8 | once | CASSSRDRDNEQFF | TGTGCCAGCAGCAGCCGGGACAGAGACAATGAGCAGTTCTTC
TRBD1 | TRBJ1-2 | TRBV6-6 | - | CASSTGDYGYTF | TGTGCCAGCAGTACAGGGGACTATGGCTACACCTTC
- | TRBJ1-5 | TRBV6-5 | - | CASTEPGRLNQPQHF | TGTGCCAGCACTGAGCCGGGACGGCTAAATCAGCCCCAGCATTTT
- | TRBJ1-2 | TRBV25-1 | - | CASSDRGPNYGYTF | TGTGCCAGCAGTGACAGGGGCCCTAACTATGGCTACACCTTC
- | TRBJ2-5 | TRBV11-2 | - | CASSSTGQGQETQYF | TGTGCCAGCAGCTCTACGGGACAAGGCCAAGAGACCCAGTACTTC
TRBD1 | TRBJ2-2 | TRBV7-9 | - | CASSLRDRGTGELFF | TGTGCCAGCAGCCTCCGGGACAGGGGAACCGGGGAGCTGTTTTTT
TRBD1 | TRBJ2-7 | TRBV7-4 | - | CASSARPGQDHYEQYF | TGTGCCAGCAGCGCCAGACCGGGACAGGACCATTACGAGCAGTACTTC
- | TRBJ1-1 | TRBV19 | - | CASSPGPTEAFF | TGTGCCAGTAGTCCAGGGCCCACTGAAGCTTTCTTT
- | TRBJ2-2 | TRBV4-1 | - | CASSSRDTGELFF | TGCGCCAGCAGCTCCCGGGACACCGGGGAGCTGTTTTTT
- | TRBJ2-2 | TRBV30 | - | CAWSAHLNTGELFF | TGTGCCTGGAGTGCCCACCTCAACACCGGGGAGCTGTTTTTT
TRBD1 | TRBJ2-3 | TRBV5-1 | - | CASWTGGLDTQYF | TGCGCCAGCTGGACAGGGGGCCTTGATACGCAGTATTTT
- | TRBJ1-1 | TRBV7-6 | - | CASSDSRGGGNTEAFF | TGTGCCAGCAGCGACTCACGGGGCGGGGGGAACACTGAAGCTTTCTTT
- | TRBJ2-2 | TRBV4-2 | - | CASSRAERELFF | TGTGCCAGCAGCCGGGCCGAACGGGAGCTGTTTTTT
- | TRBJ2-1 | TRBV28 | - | CASSLGLDEQFF | TGTGCCAGCAGTTTGGGGTTGGATGAGCAGTTCTTC
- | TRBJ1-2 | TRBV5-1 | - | CASSLPGNIEGYTF | TGCGCCAGCAGCTTGCCAGGGAATATTGAGGGCTACACCTTC
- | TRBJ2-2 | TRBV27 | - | CASTPTGRTGELFF | TGTGCCAGCACGCCGACGGGACGCACCGGGGAGCTGTTTTTT
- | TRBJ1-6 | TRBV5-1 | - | CASSLEAVDNSPLHF | TGCGCCAGCAGCTTGGAGGCGGTGGATAATTCACCCCTCCACTTT
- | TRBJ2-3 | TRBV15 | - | CATSRVTASTDTQYF | TGTGCCACCAGCAGAGTGACTGCTAGCACAGATACGCAGTATTTT
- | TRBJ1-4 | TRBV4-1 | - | CASNPRIQGGEKLFF | TGCGCCAGCAACCCAAGGATACAGGGTGGAGAAAAACTGTTTTTT
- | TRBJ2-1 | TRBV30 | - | CAWAGLPYNEQFF | TGTGCCTGGGCAGGGCTACCCTACAATGAGCAGTTCTTC
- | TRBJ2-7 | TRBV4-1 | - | CASSHLPLYEQYF | TGCGCCAGCAGCCATTTACCGTTGTACGAGCAGTACTTC